This T cell receptor beta chain comes out of a study of T cell responses to AZD1222 COVID-19 vaccine. Clones were sequenced by immunoSEQ multiplex PCR, and TCRdb holds only the in-frame ones, with some missing. The sample has 120,000 or so clones, more than 75% seen once; the top ten hold over 9.5%. Trimming took 0 bases from V and 1 from J; bases not matched to a gene: 2. In germline, CDR1 is SGHRS, CDR2 YFSETQ. The CDR3 covers 15 residues. The chain couples TRBV5-1 to TRBJ2-3; the match to TRBD1 covers 7 bases. The sample in question was peripheral blood, obtained on day 0 of AZD1222 vaccination. The TCR comes from an adult in good health. CDR3 loop: CASSLEGQRTDTQYF. As DNA, the CDR3 is TGCGCCAGCAGCTTGGAGGGACAGCGCACAGATACGCAGTATTTT.